This TCR beta chain was found in a study of T cell responses to AZD1222 COVID-19 vaccine. Study in general: Second doses were pooled across both intervals (about 4 or about 12 weeks). Study-level results: Sampled repertoires all dated from after the peak T cell response.

Notes on this clone: Its antigen is unidentified.

The assay was immunoSEQ multiplex PCR, and TCRdb's table has in-frame clones only and misses some. The table shows around 84,000 clones, with about 90% occurring only once. Germline trimming cut 6 bases from V and 1 base from J; bases unmatched to any gene: 9. The CDR3 covers 16 residues. Germline V gene sequence: CDR1 SNHLY, CDR2 FYNNEI. The chain links TRBV2 to TRBJ2-7; 10 positions agree with TRBD2. The input for sequencing was peripheral blood, taken on day 0 of AZD1222 vaccination. The receptor was isolated from an adult in good health. The CDR3 spells CASRAGLAVLSYEQYF. CDR3 DNA sequence: TGTGCCAGCAGAGCTGGACTAGCGGTTCTTTCCTACGAGCAGTACTTC.